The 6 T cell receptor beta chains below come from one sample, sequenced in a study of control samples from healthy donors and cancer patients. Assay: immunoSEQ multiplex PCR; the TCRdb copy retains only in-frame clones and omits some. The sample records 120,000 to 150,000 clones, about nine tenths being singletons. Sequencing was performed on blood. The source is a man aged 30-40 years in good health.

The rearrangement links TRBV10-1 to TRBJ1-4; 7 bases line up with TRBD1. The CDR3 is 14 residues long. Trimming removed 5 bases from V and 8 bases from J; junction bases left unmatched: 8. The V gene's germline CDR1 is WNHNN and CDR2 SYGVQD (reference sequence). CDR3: CASSKDRKNEKLFF. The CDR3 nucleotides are TGCGCCAGCAGTAAGGACAGGAAAAACGAAAAACTGTTTTTT.

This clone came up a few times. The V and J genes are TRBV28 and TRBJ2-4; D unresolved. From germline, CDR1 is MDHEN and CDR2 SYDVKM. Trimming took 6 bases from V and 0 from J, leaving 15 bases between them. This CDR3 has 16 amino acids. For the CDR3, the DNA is TGTGCCAGCAGACTTGGCGGTTACTTAGCCAAAAACATTCAGTACTTC. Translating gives CASRLGGYLAKNIQYF.

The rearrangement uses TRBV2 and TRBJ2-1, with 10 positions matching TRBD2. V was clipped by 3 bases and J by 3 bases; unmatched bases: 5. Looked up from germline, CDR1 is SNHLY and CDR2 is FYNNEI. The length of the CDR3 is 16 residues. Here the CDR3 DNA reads TGTGCCAGCAGTGATAGACTAGCGGGCCTCTACAATGAGCAGTTCTTC. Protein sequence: CASSDRLAGLYNEQFF.

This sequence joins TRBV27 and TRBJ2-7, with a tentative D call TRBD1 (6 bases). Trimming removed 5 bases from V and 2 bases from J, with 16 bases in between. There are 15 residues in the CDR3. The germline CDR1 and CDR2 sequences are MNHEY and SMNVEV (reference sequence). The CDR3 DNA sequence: TGTGCCAGCAGTCCCGCGACAGGAATCCCCTACGAGCAGTACTTC. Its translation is CASSPATGIPYEQYF.

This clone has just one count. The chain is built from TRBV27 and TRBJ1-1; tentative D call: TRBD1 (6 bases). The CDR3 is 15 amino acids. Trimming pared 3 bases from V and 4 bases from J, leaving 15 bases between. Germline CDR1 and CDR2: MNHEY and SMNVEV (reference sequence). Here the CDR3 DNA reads TGTGCCAGCAGTTTGGACCCAGGGGTGGGCACTGAAGCTTTCTTT. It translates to CASSLDPGVGTEAFF.

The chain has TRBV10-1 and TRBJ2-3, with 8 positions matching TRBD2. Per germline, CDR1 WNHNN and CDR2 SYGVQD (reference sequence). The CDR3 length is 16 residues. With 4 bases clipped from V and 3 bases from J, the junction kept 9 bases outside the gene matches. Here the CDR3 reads CASSGGVAGMTDTQYF. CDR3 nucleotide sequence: TGCGCCAGCAGTGGTGGGGTAGCGGGAATGACAGATACGCAGTATTTT.